The 26 T cell receptor beta chains below were found in one sample sequenced in a study of technical replicates of blood from a handful of donors. Generated by immunoSEQ multiplex PCR, the TCRdb table keeps only in-frame clones and is missing some. Of approximately 81,000 clones in the sample, around 95% were seen once. Sample: T cells isolated from PBMCs. Receptor source: a human donor in good health.

The sample holds a few counts of this clone. This rearrangement joins TRBV30 to TRBJ1-2; D gene unclear. This CDR3 has 13 residues. V was pared by 2 bases and J by 3 bases, with 10 bases between. Germline CDR1 GTSNPN, CDR2 SVGIG (reference sequence). CDR3 DNA sequence: TGTGCCTGGAGTAGCGGGAGGGACTATGGCTACACCTTC. It is translated as CAWSSGRDYGYTF. Supplemented by reference TRBV30 and TRBJ1-2, the full variable domain reads SQTIHQWPATLVQPVGSPLSLECTVEGTSNPNLYWYRQAAGRGLQLLFYSVGIGQISSEVPQNLSASRPQDRQFILSSKKLLLSDSGFYLCAWSSGRDYGYTFGSGTRLTVV.

The genes are TRBV4-3 and TRBJ2-1; D unresolved. CDR3 length: 13 amino acids. Between the trimmed V and J ends, which lost 1 base and 9 bases, there was a span of 10 bases. From germline, CDR1 is LGHNA and CDR2 YSLEER. The CDR3 here is CASSQVVAVEQFF. CDR3 sequence (DNA): TGCGCCAGCAGCCAAGTGGTGGCAGTTGAGCAGTTCTTC.

A single count supports this clone. This sequence joins TRBV10-3 and TRBJ2-2; D perhaps matches TRBD2 (6 bases). In germline, CDR1 is ENHRY, CDR2 SYGVKD. Trimming left V 0 bases short and J 3 bases short, with 8 bases between. The CDR3 is 15 residues long. The CDR3 reads CAISESWGDTGELFF. DNA of the CDR3: TGTGCCATCAGTGAGTCCTGGGGGGACACCGGGGAGCTGTTTTTT.

This chain connects TRBV27 to TRBJ2-7, with TRBD1 identical over 7 bases. CDR1 is MNHEY, CDR2 SMNVEV, per germline (reference sequence). The J segment lost 2 bases and the V segment lost 5 bases, leaving 6 bases of the junction unmatched. CDR3 length equals 14 residues. As DNA, the CDR3 is TGTGCCAGCAGTCTCCGGGACAGTACCTACGAGCAGTACTTC. Its translation is CASSLRDSTYEQYF.

Only one count was recorded for this clone. The rearrangement uses TRBV7-9 and TRBJ2-5; D is ambiguous. This CDR3 is 12 amino acids long. Germline V lookup: CDR1 SEHNR, CDR2 FQNEAQ (reference sequence). Between the trimmed V and J ends, which lost 3 bases and 5 bases, there was a span of 7 bases. The CDR3 DNA sequence: TGTGCCAGCAGCTTGCGGTACGAGACCCAGTACTTC. Its protein product is CASSLRYETQYF.

The gene calls are TRBV19 and TRBJ1-3; 9 nucleotides line up with TRBD1. Trimming at V came to 8 bases and at J to 3 bases, leaving 5 bases not matched to a gene. Germline CDR1 and CDR2: LNHDA and SQIVND (reference sequence). The CDR3 has 14 amino acids. Here the CDR3 DNA reads TGTGCCAGTTCAACAGGGGGCCGTGGAAACACCATATATTTT. This encodes CASSTGGRGNTIYF.

This clone has only one observation. The rearrangement uses TRBV5-1 and TRBJ2-7, with a weak D call TRBD2 (6 bases). This CDR3 is 15 amino acids long. Germline CDR1 and CDR2: SGHRS and YFSETQ. Trimming took off 0 bases at V and 3 bases at J, with 13 bases between the two ends. The CDR3 loop is CASSLVGGVLYEQYF. In DNA, the CDR3 is TGCGCCAGCAGCTTGGTCGGCGGGGTCCTCTACGAGCAGTACTTC.

The V call is TRBV2, the J call TRBJ2-3; TRBD2 might be the D (5 bases). CDR3 length: 16 amino acids. CDR1 SNHLY and CDR2 FYNNEI come from the germline V gene. V dropped 5 bases and J dropped 4 bases, with 19 bases sitting between them. The CDR3 sequence is CASSPIGQGGADTQYF. As DNA, the CDR3 is TGTGCCAGCAGTCCAATCGGCCAAGGAGGCGCAGATACGCAGTATTTT.

The V call is TRBV4-1, the J call TRBJ2-5, with 12 bases aligning to TRBD2. The CDR3 consists of 16 residues. The trim removed 5 bases at V and 2 bases at J, leaving 6 bases unmatched. Germline lookup yields CDR1 MGHRA and CDR2 YSYEKL. The CDR3 is CASSSRLAGEQETQYF. CDR3 coding DNA: TGCGCCAGCAGCTCCAGACTAGCGGGGGAACAAGAGACCCAGTACTTC.

This rearrangement joins TRBV6-1 to TRBJ2-7; tentative D call: TRBD2 (6 bases). The V gene lost 1 base and the J gene lost 0 bases, with 16 bases spanning the gap. From germline, CDR1 is MNHNS and CDR2 SASEGT. The CDR3 totals 17 residues. The DNA of the CDR3 is TGTGCCAGCAGTGAAGGGTTGACTCTAGCGAGCTCCTACGAGCAGTACTTC. Protein: CASSEGLTLASSYEQYF.

The chain couples TRBV7-3 to TRBJ2-2; 14 bases line up with TRBD2. The ends lost 5 bases at V and 6 bases at J; junction bases unmatched: 2. Germline CDR1 SGHTA, CDR2 FQGTGA. The CDR3 loop spans 15 amino acids. DNA of the CDR3: TGTGCCAGCAGCCTGGGACTAGCGGGAGCCGGGGAGCTGTTTTTT. This sequence encodes CASSLGLAGAGELFF.

In its sample, this clone was seen once. V gene TRBV27 combines with J gene TRBJ2-5; D is unclear. V was pared by 3 bases and J by 5 bases, with 10 bases between. CDR3 length: 13 residues. The V gene's germline CDR1 is MNHEY and CDR2 SMNVEV (reference sequence). CDR3 amino acids: CASSLAAWETQYF. The DNA for the CDR3 is TGTGCCAGCAGTTTGGCAGCGTGGGAGACCCAGTACTTC.

V is TRBV9 and J is TRBJ2-1; 8 bases align to TRBD2. This CDR3 region has 16 residues. V trimming: 5 bases; J trimming: 4 bases; junction bases outside the gene matches: 11. Germline loops: CDR1 SGDLS, CDR2 YYNGEE. This CDR3 is CASSHTSGNAYNEQFF. CDR3 nucleotide sequence: TGTGCCAGCAGTCATACTAGCGGTAATGCTTACAATGAGCAGTTCTTC. Full variable domain (outside the CDR3, taken from reference TRBV9 and TRBJ2-1): DSGVTQTPKHLITATGQRVTLRCSPRSGDLSVYWYQQSLDQGLQFLIQYYNGEERAKGNILERFSAQQFPDLHSELNLSSLELGDSALYFCASSHTSGNAYNEQFFGPGTRLTVL.

This chain joins TRBV7-9 and TRBJ1-3; TRBD1 matches at 8 bases. The junction had 3 bases not matched to a gene; V was cut back by 10 bases and J by 1 base. This CDR3 is 13 amino acids long. Germline V lookup: CDR1 SEHNR, CDR2 FQNEAQ (reference sequence). The DNA for the CDR3 is TGTGCCAACGGACAGGGATCTGGAAACACCATATATTTT. It codes for CANGQGSGNTIYF.

The chain links TRBV6-5 to TRBJ1-1, with 9 positions matching TRBD1. V lost 7 bases to trimming and J lost 4 bases; unmatched junction nucleotides: 7. The V gene's germline CDR1 is MNHEY and CDR2 SVGAGI. The CDR3 is 14 amino acids. CDR3 in amino acids: CASTRGTGSTEAFF. In DNA form, the CDR3 reads TGTGCCAGCACCCGCGGGACAGGGTCCACTGAAGCTTTCTTT.

This CDR3 reads CASGGYGNQPQHF. The CDR3 DNA reads as TGTGCCAGTGGAGGATACGGGAATCAGCCCCAGCATTTT. The chain employs TRBV19 and TRBJ1-5, with unresolved D. The CDR3 is 13 amino acids. Germline V gives CDR1 LNHDA, CDR2 SQIVND (reference sequence). The V end lost 8 bases, the J end lost 4 bases, and 12 bases lay between the germline ends.

This clone was detected once. The chain recombines TRBV4-2 with TRBJ2-7, with 7 bases fitting TRBD1. The length of the CDR3 is 14 residues. Per the germline V gene, CDR1 is LGHNA and CDR2 is YNFKEQ. J gave up 3 bases and V 4 bases, and 6 bases lay outside the gene matches. CDR3 nucleotide sequence: TGTGCCAGCAGCCCCCGGGACAGCTACTACGAGCAGTACTTC. Its translation: CASSPRDSYYEQYF.

The chain recombines TRBV28 with TRBJ2-3; D is ambiguous. With 4 bases removed from V and 4 bases from J, the gap between germline ends came to 3 bases. The CDR3 spans 11 residues. Germline V lookup: CDR1 MDHEN, CDR2 SYDVKM. The CDR3 loop reads CASSSADTQYF. CDR3 nucleotide sequence: TGTGCCAGCAGTTCCGCAGATACGCAGTATTTT.

This chain links TRBV11-2 with TRBJ1-2; 9 bases align to TRBD1. Germline V gene data show CDR1 as SGHAT and CDR2 as FQNNGV. This CDR3 has 14 amino acids. With V trimmed by 5 bases and J by 3 bases, 4 bases remained unmatched. The CDR3: CASSAGTGYYGYTF. The CDR3 DNA reads as TGTGCCAGCAGCGCCGGGACAGGGTACTATGGCTACACCTTC.

The chain is built from TRBV28 and TRBJ2-7; TRBD1 matches 10 bases. With 0 bases clipped from V and 1 base from J, the junction kept 9 bases outside the gene matches. The CDR3 covers 18 residues. Germline V CDR1 and CDR2: MDHEN, SYDVKM. The CDR3 here is CASSLWGQGTLASYEQYF. Written as DNA, the CDR3 is TGTGCCAGCAGTTTATGGGGACAGGGGACCTTAGCATCCTACGAGCAGTACTTC.

V gene TRBV5-6 combines with J gene TRBJ2-1, with D tentatively TRBD2 (5 bases). This CDR3 is 13 amino acids long. The ends were cut back, 0 bases at V and 9 bases at J, with 10 bases in the middle. Germline assignment: CDR1 SGHDT and CDR2 YYEEEE. The CDR3 DNA follows: TGTGCCAGCAGCTTGGTTAGCGTTGTTGAGCAGTTCTTC. Protein product: CASSLVSVVEQFF.

The chain links TRBV7-3 to TRBJ1-1, with D unresolved. Looked up from germline, CDR1 is SGHTA and CDR2 is FQGTGA. V was cut by 0 bases and J by 3 bases, with 17 bases left in between. CDR3 length: 17 amino acids. CDR3 sequence reads: CASSLTIPVEDDTEAFF. In nucleotides, the CDR3 is TGTGCCAGCAGCTTAACTATCCCAGTTGAGGATGACACTGAAGCTTTCTTT.

The chain links TRBV19 to TRBJ2-1; the match to TRBD2 covers 9 bases. This CDR3 spans 15 amino acids. Trimming cost V 3 bases and J 8 bases; bases outside gene matches: 8. Germline V gives CDR1 LNHDA, CDR2 SQIVND (reference sequence). CDR3: CASSILSGRMDEQFF. DNA of the CDR3: TGTGCCAGTAGTATCTTAAGCGGGAGGATGGATGAGCAGTTCTTC.

The rearrangement uses TRBV7-9 and TRBJ1-1, with TRBD1 as a possible D gene (5 bases). The V gene lost 4 bases and the J gene lost 3 bases, with 12 bases spanning the gap. Germline CDR1 SEHNR, CDR2 FQNEAQ (reference sequence). The CDR3 is 14 residues long. The DNA of the CDR3 is TGTGCCAGCAGCTCCACAGGTGGGTACACTGAAGCTTTCTTT. Translating it yields CASSSTGGYTEAFF. Supplemented by reference TRBV7-9 and TRBJ1-1, the full variable domain reads DTGVSQNPRHKITKRGQNVTFRCDPISEHNRLYWYRQTLGQGPEFLTYFQNEAQLEKSRLLSDRFSAERPKGSFSTLEIQRTEQGDSAMYLCASSSTGGYTEAFFGQGTRLTVV.

CDR3: CASSSHFVGQNTEAFF. The CDR3 coding sequence is TGTGCCAGTAGTTCCCACTTTGTGGGGCAAAACACTGAAGCTTTCTTT. V usage is TRBV19 and J usage is TRBJ1-1, with a tentative D call TRBD1 (5 bases). The CDR3 spans 16 residues. The V gene lost 5 bases and the J gene lost 2 bases, with 18 bases spanning the gap. Germline-derived CDR1 and CDR2 are LNHDA and SQIVND (reference sequence).

The V and J genes are TRBV7-6 and TRBJ2-3, with D maybe TRBD2 (7 bases). The CDR3 sequence is 16 residues long. Per the germline V gene, CDR1 is SGHVS and CDR2 is FNYEAQ. The V end lost 5 bases, the J end lost 3 bases, and 18 bases lay between the germline ends. The DNA of the CDR3 is TGTGCCAGCAGCCCGAGGGGGGGGGCTATTACAGATACGCAGTATTTT. This translates into CASSPRGGAITDTQYF.